A single sample is the source of the 3 T cell receptor beta chains below, sequenced in a study of blood T cell repertoires in COVID-19 (TCRdb year 2020). Receptors were amplified or captured by the immunoSEQ multiplex PCR assay. In its TCRdb copy, this immuneACCESS table keeps in-frame sequences only and misses some clones. Where compared with another copy, unresolved V genes explain less than half of these, and the others have no known cause. The sample contains about 200,000 clones, more than 70% of them found a single time. The top ten hold about 1.7% of the sample. The sequencing sample was made of peripheral blood. The receptors were gathered from a young man with active or convalescent COVID-19.

On this clone: At one of its ends the junction is not consistent with the germline gene, which may arise from a read error. The chain combines TRBV28 with TRBJ2-3; maybe TRBD2 (6 bases). This CDR3 has 14 residues. Germline V gene data show CDR1 as MDHEN and CDR2 as SYDVKM. The CDR3 loop reads CASTAGGFTNTQYF. The DNA for the CDR3 is TGTGCCAGCACCGCCGGAGGGTTCACAAATACGCAGTATTTT.

The rearrangement uses TRBV20-1 and TRBJ1-1; D remains unclear. The germline CDR1 and CDR2 sequences are DFQATT and SNEGSKA (reference sequence). V lost 2 bases and J 11 bases, leaving 12 bases between the germline ends. The CDR3 sequence is 11 residues long. CDR3 region: CSARPGWYAFF. The CDR3 DNA follows: TGCAGTGCTAGACCCGGTTGGTATGCTTTCTTT.

V gene TRBV10-1 combines with J gene TRBJ2-7; D is possibly TRBD2 (7 bases). CDR3 size: 19 residues. Trimming took off 6 bases at V and 11 bases at J, with 38 bases between the two ends. Germline CDR1 WNHNN, CDR2 SYGVQD (reference sequence). CDR3 protein: CASRLTPGLLIYRGTVEYF. The CDR3 region has the DNA TGCGCCAGCAGACTAACTCCGGGACTACTTATATATAGGGGGACGGTTGAGTACTTC.